The present T cell receptor beta chain was sequenced within a study of long-term antiretroviral therapy in people with HIV. V lost 6 bases, J lost 8 bases, and 11 bases stayed unmatched. From germline, CDR1 is MNHNY and CDR2 SVGAGI (reference sequence). The CDR3 is 15 residues long. Version v3.0 of the immunoSEQ assay was performed at survey level. Sequencing had a target that covered roughly 40,000-55,000 T-cell genomes per sample. Measured with immunoSEQ multiplex PCR; TCRdb has only the in-frame clones, and not every one. This sample yields about 20,000 clones, of which less than 95% are seen a single time; 7.5% to 10% belongs to the top ten.

The input for sequencing was unsorted PBMCs, taken about 4.5 years before starting antiretroviral therapy. The origin of this receptor is a woman younger than 45 with HIV. The chain carries TRBV6-6 and TRBJ1-4, with 8 positions matching TRBD1. Here the CDR3 reads CASSRGGQGTEKLFF. The CDR3 DNA reads as TGTGCCAGCAGCCGGGGCGGACAGGGAACCGAAAAACTGTTTTTT.